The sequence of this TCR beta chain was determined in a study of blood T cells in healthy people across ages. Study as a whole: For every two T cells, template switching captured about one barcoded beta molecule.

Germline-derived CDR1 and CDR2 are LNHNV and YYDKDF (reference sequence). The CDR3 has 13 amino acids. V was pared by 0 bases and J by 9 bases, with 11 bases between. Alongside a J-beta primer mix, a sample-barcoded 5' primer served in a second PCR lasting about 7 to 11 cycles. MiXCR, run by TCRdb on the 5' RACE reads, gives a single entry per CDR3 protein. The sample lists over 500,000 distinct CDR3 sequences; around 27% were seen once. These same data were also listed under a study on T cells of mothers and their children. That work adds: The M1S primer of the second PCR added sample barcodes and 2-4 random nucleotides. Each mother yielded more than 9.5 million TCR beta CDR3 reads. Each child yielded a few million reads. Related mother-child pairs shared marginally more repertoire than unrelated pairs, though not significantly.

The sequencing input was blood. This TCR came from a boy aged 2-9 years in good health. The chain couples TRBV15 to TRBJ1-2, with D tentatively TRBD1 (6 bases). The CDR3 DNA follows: TGTGCCACCAGCAGAGATAGGAGGGGGAGCTACACCTTC. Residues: CATSRDRRGSYTF.